The 19 T cell receptor beta chains given below trace back to one sample, sequenced in a study of blood T cells in healthy people across ages (dated by TCRdb to the mid-2010s). Libraries were built with 5' RACE. TCRdb lists the instrument as Illumina HiSeq 2500. The second PCR ran for roughly 7 to 11 cycles and used a J-beta primer mix along with a sample-barcoded 5' primer. The public sequencing data were trimmed at Q25 with fastp and processed into clonotypes with MiXCR by TCRdb, which kept only in-frame beta chains. Rows merge per CDR3 protein into single entries with the most common DNA and genes. This sample lists over 1,200,000 distinct CDR3 sequences; 55% to 75% were detected once. The ten largest account for 5% to 7% of the sample. The sequenced sample was blood. All receptors derive from a man in his late teens or twenties in good health.

This clonotype was observed a handful of times. The chain carries TRBV4-1 and TRBJ2-3; D uncertain. The CDR3 covers 14 residues. Trimming shortened V by 0 bases and J by 4 bases, and 8 bases separated the two germline ends. CDR1 and CDR2 (germline): MGHRA, YSYEKL. The CDR3 region is CASSQERVADTQYF. Here the CDR3 DNA reads TGCGCCAGCAGCCAAGAAAGGGTTGCAGATACGCAGTATTTT.

This clonotype occurred a few times. For the CDR3, the DNA is TGTGCCAGCAGCTTAGACCCGGGCGGGACCAACAATGAGCAGTTCTTC. Its protein is CASSLDPGGTNNEQFF. The chain combines TRBV7-2 with TRBJ2-1, with D possibly TRBD2 on 6 matching bases. Germline CDR1 is SGHTA and CDR2 is FQGNSA. The CDR3 is 16 amino acids. V lost 1 base to trimming and J lost 5 bases, with 15 bases between them.

The gene calls are TRBV7-9 and TRBJ2-1, with D uncertain. The CDR3 spans 16 residues. V was cut by 0 bases and J by 1 base, with 10 bases left in between. CDR1 is SEHNR and CDR2 is FQNEAQ in the germline V gene (reference sequence). In nucleotides, the CDR3 is TGTGCCAGCAGCTTAGCAGGGCAGCCGTCCTACAATGAGCAGTTCTTC. Protein: CASSLAGQPSYNEQFF.

The V and J genes are TRBV24-1 and TRBJ2-7, with D hard to call. CDR3 length: 13 amino acids. V dropped 4 bases and J dropped 3 bases, with 9 bases sitting between them. The germline V gene encodes CDR1 KGHDR and CDR2 SFDVKD. The CDR3 coding sequence is TGTGCCACCAGTGAGACCGACGGCTACGAGCAGTACTTC. This codes for CATSETDGYEQYF.

The DNA for the CDR3 is TGTGCCAGCAGCAAATATTTGCAAGAGACCCAGTACTTC. It specifies CASSKYLQETQYF. V is TRBV6-1 and J is TRBJ2-5; D unclear. V dropped 6 bases and J dropped 2 bases, with 10 bases sitting between them. The CDR3 spans 13 residues. Germline V CDR1 and CDR2: MNHNS, SASEGT.

The J gene is TRBJ2-7, the V gene TRBV29-1; D not certain. Trimming pared 7 bases from V and 4 bases from J, leaving 14 bases between. The CDR3 loop spans 12 amino acids. Per the germline V gene, CDR1 is SQVTM and CDR2 is ANQGSEA. Here the CDR3 DNA reads TGCAGCGGGGTGGACCTTTCTTACGAGCAGTACTTC. Translating gives CSGVDLSYEQYF.

This clonotype was seen only a few times. J is TRBJ2-7 and V is TRBV12-3 or TRBV12-4; a possible D gene is TRBD1 (5 bases). CDR3 length equals 14 residues. Trimming removed 5 bases at V and 1 base at J, with 12 bases between. In DNA form, the CDR3 reads TGTGCCAGCAGTCTCGACGGACAATCCTACGAGCAGTACTTC. Residues: CASSLDGQSYEQYF.

The V call is TRBV12-3 or TRBV12-4, the J call TRBJ2-1, with D hard to call. V lost 8 bases to trimming and J lost 2 bases, with 10 bases between them. The CDR3 covers 13 residues. This CDR3 reads CASAPPTYNEQFF. In nucleotides, the CDR3 is TGTGCCAGCGCCCCCCCCACCTACAATGAGCAGTTCTTC.

The chain employs TRBV20-1 and TRBJ1-2; D unclear. Germline lookup yields CDR1 DFQATT and CDR2 SNEGSKA (reference sequence). The length of the CDR3 is 15 residues. Trimming removed 0 bases from V and 6 bases from J, with 17 bases in between. CDR3 bases: TGCAGTGCTAGAGATAGGTCAGCTCCCCGGGATGGCTACACCTTC. It is translated as CSARDRSAPRDGYTF.

This clonotype was counted only a few times. The chain's CDR3 is CSARDPRLFPGEQYF. The CDR3 DNA is TGCAGTGCTAGAGATCCCCGCCTTTTTCCGGGCGAGCAGTACTTC. The chain has TRBV20-1 and TRBJ2-7; no definite D call. The CDR3 runs 15 residues. CDR1 is DFQATT and CDR2 is SNEGSKA in the germline V gene (reference sequence). Trimming stripped 0 bases from V and 6 bases from J, with 18 bases between.

The chain employs TRBV7-6 and TRBJ2-3; 8 positions match TRBD1. This CDR3 spans 15 amino acids. Germline loops: CDR1 SGHVS, CDR2 FNYEAQ. The trim removed 5 bases at V and 4 bases at J, leaving 8 bases unmatched. The CDR3 nucleotides are TGTGCCAGCAGCCCTCCCGCAGGGGGCCCAGATACGCAGTATTTT. It specifies CASSPPAGGPDTQYF.

The rearrangement links TRBV6-4 to TRBJ1-2, with D maybe TRBD1 (6 bases). Germline V lookup: CDR1 MRHNA, CDR2 SNTAGT. The CDR3 is made up of 15 amino acids. Trimming removed 0 bases at V and 2 bases at J, with 10 bases between. The CDR3 DNA is TGTGCCAGCAGTGACTCGGGGGCTCCAAACTATGGCTACACCTTC. Translated, it gives CASSDSGAPNYGYTF.

Note on this clonotype: The junction differs from germline at one of its ends, possibly a read error. The rearrangement joins TRBV29-1 to TRBJ1-2; 12 nucleotides line up with TRBD1. In germline, CDR1 is SQVTM, CDR2 ANQGSEA. The CDR3 length is 16 residues. The CDR3 DNA sequence: TGCAACGTTGACGAGGGACAGGGGGCGAAAGGCTATGGCTACACCTTC. Translation: CNVDEGQGAKGYGYTF. The whole variable domain, remainder taken from reference TRBV29-1 and TRBJ1-2, is SAVISQKPSRDICQRGTSLTIQCQVDSQVTMMFWYRQQPGQSLTLIATANQGSEATYESGFVIDKFPISRPNLTFSTLTVSNMSPEDSSIYLCNVDEGQGAKGYGYTFGSGTRLTVV.

This clonotype was counted only a few times. The rearrangement uses TRBV7-2 and TRBJ1-5; 9 positions agree with TRBD1. V trimming: 1 base; J trimming: 3 bases; junction bases outside the gene matches: 10. The CDR3 totals 18 residues. The V gene's germline CDR1 is SGHTA and CDR2 FQGNSA. Here the CDR3 DNA reads TGTGCCAGCAGCTTAGGTACGGGGACAGGGAGATTCAATCAGCCCCAGCATTTT. Translated, it gives CASSLGTGTGRFNQPQHF.

This clonotype was observed a handful of times. The CDR3 sequence is CATSRVGMGDRSSYNSPLHF. The CDR3 DNA reads as TGTGCCACCAGCAGAGTCGGAATGGGGGACAGGAGCTCCTATAATTCACCCCTCCACTTT. This chain connects TRBV15 to TRBJ1-6; 8 positions agree with TRBD1. Germline V gene lookup returns CDR1 LNHNV and CDR2 YYDKDF (reference sequence). This CDR3 is built from 20 residues. After removal of 1 base from V and 0 bases from J, the junction contained 11 bases not matched to a gene. The variable domain in full, with the rest retrieved from reference TRBV15 and TRBJ1-6, is DAMVIQNPRYQVTQFGKPVTLSCSQTLNHNVMYWYQQKSSQAPKLLFHYYDKDFNNEADTPDNFQSRRPNTSFCFLDIRSPGLGDTAMYLCATSRVGMGDRSSYNSPLHFGNGTRLTVT.

This clonotype was detected only a few times. This chain uses TRBV10-1 with TRBJ2-1; 9 nucleotides align to TRBD2. The CDR3 spans 14 residues. The J segment lost 7 bases and the V segment lost 6 bases, leaving 7 bases of the junction unmatched. The germline gives CDR1 WNHNN, CDR2 SYGVQD (reference sequence). Here the CDR3 DNA reads TGCGCCAGCAGCCGGTCTAGCGGGGAGAATGAGCAGTTCTTC. This encodes CASSRSSGENEQFF.

In its sample, this clonotype was seen once. The J gene is TRBJ1-4, the V gene TRBV6-2 or TRBV6-3; D gene unclear. The germline V gene has CDR1 MNHEY and CDR2 SVGEGT. The V end lost 5 bases, the J end lost 8 bases, and 6 bases lay between the germline ends. This CDR3 has 11 amino acids. The CDR3 nucleotides are TGTGCCAGCAGTCATTCAGAAAAACTGTTTTTT. It is translated as CASSHSEKLFF.

This clonotype was detected a few times. This chain links TRBV4-3 with TRBJ2-1; D might be TRBD1 or TRBD2, each matching 6 bases. This CDR3 spans 14 amino acids. V gave up 7 bases and J gave up 8 bases, with 18 bases separating them. The germline V gene encodes CDR1 LGHNA and CDR2 YSLEER. The CDR3 sequence is CASTHMGGGHEQFF. Here the CDR3 DNA reads TGCGCCAGCACCCACATGGGGGGCGGGCATGAGCAGTTCTTC.

The chain has TRBV28 and TRBJ2-3, with 8 bases aligning to TRBD2. CDR3 size: 17 residues. Per the germline V gene, CDR1 is MDHEN and CDR2 is SYDVKM. V trimming: 7 bases; J trimming: 0 bases; junction bases outside the gene matches: 12. CDR3 DNA: TGTGCCAGCATCTCTCCTGCGGGGGGCCTGAGCACAGATACGCAGTATTTT. Translating it yields CASISPAGGLSTDTQYF.